These T cell receptor beta chains were read from a single sample in a study of shared clonotypes between healthy human individuals. TCRdb's table, derived via immunoSEQ multiplex PCR, lists solely in-frame clones and lacks some. This sample has about 1.1 million clones; 60% to 80% occur once, and the top ten carry approximately 0.95%. The material sequenced was memory CD4+ T cells from PBMCs. Source of these receptors: a man younger than 35 in good health. Some clones in this sample may be carry-over from other donors' samples. Each CDR3 is given with its conserved first and last residue. Each record gives: D gene, J gene, V gene, clone size, CDR3 DNA, CDR3 protein. D genes are given only for firm matches. The size of a clone is reported for some rows only, either as once, few or many, or as a class for expanded clones.

TRBD1 | TRBJ1-2 | TRBV5-5 | - | TGTGCCAGCAGCCTAACACCGGGACAGGACGGCTACACCTTC | CASSLTPGQDGYTF
- | TRBJ1-5 | TRBV28 | - | TGTGCCAGCAGTTTAGGGCGGAATCAGCCCCAGCATTTT | CASSLGRNQPQHF
- | TRBJ2-7 | TRBV6-5 | - | TGTGCCAGCAAAGTAACGTTTGCCATCTCCGAGCAGTACTTC | CASKVTFAISEQYF
- | TRBJ1-3 | TRBV18 | - | TGTGCCAGCTCACCAGTCGCAGGGGCTGGAAACACCATATATTTT | CASSPVAGAGNTIYF
- | TRBJ1-2 | TRBV5-6 | - | TGTGCCAGCAGAGGGGACCCCTATGGCTACACCTTC | CASRGDPYGYTF
- | TRBJ1-1 | TRBV15 | - | TGTGCCACCAGCACTGGAGGGCAGGGTATAGAAGCTTTCTTT | CATSTGGQGIEAFF
- | TRBJ2-3 | TRBV9 | - | TGTGCCAGCAGCATCTCAGATACGCAGTATTTT | CASSISDTQYF
TRBD2 | TRBJ2-7 | TRBV28 | - | TGTGCCAGCAGCGCACCGGGACTAGCAACCTACGAGCAGTACTTC | CASSAPGLATYEQYF
TRBD1 | TRBJ1-1 | TRBV5-1 | - | TGCGCCAGCAGAGCCGACAGGGGGCGTACTGAAGCTTTCTTT | CASRADRGRTEAFF
TRBD1 | TRBJ2-7 | TRBV7-9 | - | TGTGCCAGCAGCTCCGCCGGGACAGGGGGCGAGCAGTACTTC | CASSSAGTGGEQYF
- | TRBJ1-5 | TRBV7-8 | - | TGTGCCAGCAGCTTGGTTGGGCGTAGCAATCAGCCCCAGCATTTT | CASSLVGRSNQPQHF
TRBD1 | TRBJ1-2 | TRBV19 | - | TGTGCCAGTAGTATAAGGAGACAGGGCGGAAGCAACTATGGCTACACCTTC | CASSIRRQGGSNYGYTF
TRBD2 | TRBJ2-7 | TRBV5-4 | - | TGTGCCAGCAGCTCCCAGACTAGCGGGAGGGACCAGTACTTC | CASSSQTSGRDQYF
TRBD1 | TRBJ1-1 | TRBV5-1 | - | TGCGCCAGCAGCTTGGGGGACAGGCACACTGAAGCTTTCTTT | CASSLGDRHTEAFF
- | TRBJ2-7 | TRBV28 | - | TGTGCCAGCACCTTGGGGGGAGGCAACTACGAGCAGTACTTC | CASTLGGGNYEQYF
- | TRBJ1-5 | TRBV28 | many | TGTGCCAGCAGTTTACAGGGATACGGCAATCAGCCCCAGCATTTT | CASSLQGYGNQPQHF
TRBD1 | TRBJ1-5 | TRBV5-8 | few | TGTGCCAGCAGCACCAAGACAGGGGAGATCCCAAGGCCCCAGCATTTT | CASSTKTGEIPRPQHF
- | TRBJ2-6 | TRBV28 | - | TGTGCCAGCAGTTTTTCTCCAGGGGCAAGCTCTGGGGCCAACGTCCTGACTTTC | CASSFSPGASSGANVLTF
TRBD2 | TRBJ2-3 | TRBV28 | - | TGTGCCAGCAGTCCCCCCCTACTAGCGGGCAGCACAGATACGCAGTATTTT | CASSPPLLAGSTDTQYF
TRBD1 | TRBJ2-4 | TRBV5-1 | - | TGCGCCAGCAGCCCAGGGACAGTTAAAAACATTCAGTACTTC | CASSPGTVKNIQYF
- | TRBJ2-6 | TRBV9 | - | TGTGCCAGCAGCGTTAGAACGAACAGCCACCTTTTCTCTGGGGCCAACGTCCTGACTTTC | CASSVRTNSHLFSGANVLTF
TRBD2 | TRBJ2-5 | TRBV4-2 | many | TGTGCCAGCAGCCAACCCACTAGCGGATCGTACCAAGAGACCCAGTACTTC | CASSQPTSGSYQETQYF
- | TRBJ2-1 | TRBV4-2 | - | TGTGCCAGCAGCCAGGCCTCTACTAGTTTCGATGAGCAGTTCTTC | CASSQASTSFDEQFF
- | TRBJ2-3 | TRBV4-1 | - | TGCGCCAGCAGCCAAGATCTGGGGGCGGACACAGATACGCAGTATTTT | CASSQDLGADTDTQYF
- | TRBJ1-3 | TRBV5-3 | - | TGTGCCAGAAGCTTGGCCGCGGGATGGGGCTCTGGAAACACCATATATTTT | CARSLAAGWGSGNTIYF
- | TRBJ2-3 | TRBV5-1 | - | TGCGCCAGCAGCTGGCAGGACCTTAGCACAGATACGCAGTATTTT | CASSWQDLSTDTQYF
- | TRBJ2-3 | TRBV5-4 | medium-sized | TGTGCCAGCAGTACGATGGGCGGAGATACGCAGTATTTT | CASSTMGGDTQYF
TRBD2 | TRBJ2-3 | TRBV5-1 | - | TGCGCCAGCAGCTTGGGAAGAGCGGGAGTCACTACAGATACGCAGTATTTT | CASSLGRAGVTTDTQYF
- | TRBJ1-3 | TRBV7-6 | - | TGTGCCAGCAGCCCCGGGACTAACCACGGAAACACCATATATTTT | CASSPGTNHGNTIYF
- | TRBJ1-5 | TRBV28 | many | TGTGCCAGCAGACCTCCTTACAGGGAAGGGGGTCAGCCCCAGCATTTT | CASRPPYREGGQPQHF
- | TRBJ1-1 | TRBV28 | - | TGTGCCAGCCAATTGAACACTGAAGCTTTCTTT | CASQLNTEAFF
- | TRBJ2-7 | TRBV18 | - | TGTGCCAGCTCACCACCGGGAGGAGACGAGCAGTACTTC | CASSPPGGDEQYF
TRBD2 | TRBJ2-5 | TRBV28 | once | TGTGCCAGCAGGGGGATAGGACTAGGACTAATCGAGGAGACCCAGTACTTC | CASRGIGLGLIEETQYF
- | TRBJ2-7 | TRBV2 | once | TGTGCCAGCAGACCTAACAGGGTGGGGGCTGCCAGCTCCTACGAGCAGTACTTC | CASRPNRVGAASSYEQYF
TRBD1 | TRBJ1-2 | TRBV28 | - | TGTGCCAGCACGGGTGTGGGACAGGCTCCTTATGGCTACACCTTC | CASTGVGQAPYGYTF
TRBD2 | TRBJ2-7 | TRBV11-1 | - | TGTGCCAGCAGCCCTAAGCGGGGGGACTCCTACGAGCAGTACTTC | CASSPKRGDSYEQYF
- | TRBJ2-1 | TRBV19 | few | TGTGCCAGTAGTATAGGTCAGTCGGGGAATGAGCAGTTCTTC | CASSIGQSGNEQFF
- | TRBJ2-5 | TRBV18 | - | TGTGCCAGCTCACCTCCGGGACCCCGGACCCAGTACTTC | CASSPPGPRTQYF
TRBD2 | TRBJ2-3 | TRBV5-1 | - | TGCGCCAGCAGCTTGGGACTAGCGGGCCTCTCTAGCACAGATACGCAGTATTTT | CASSLGLAGLSSTDTQYF
TRBD2 | TRBJ2-1 | TRBV30 | - | TGTGCCTGGAGGGGTAGGGCCCCGGGACTAGTAGAATATGAGCAGTTCTTC | CAWRGRAPGLVEYEQFF
- | TRBJ2-3 | TRBV13 | - | TGTGCCAGCAGCCCTTCGCTAGGTCCCACAGATACGCAGTATTTT | CASSPSLGPTDTQYF
- | TRBJ2-1 | TRBV7-9 | - | TGTGCCAGCAGCTTAACTGGGACTCCTGGCTCCTACAATGAGCAGTTCTTC | CASSLTGTPGSYNEQFF
TRBD2 | TRBJ2-2 | TRBV7-3 | - | TGTGCCAGCAGCCTCCGGTCGGGACTAGCGGGAGGGGGTACCGGGGAGCTGTTTTTT | CASSLRSGLAGGGTGELFF
- | TRBJ1-1 | TRBV11-2 | - | TGTGCCAGCAGCCGGGACTGGAACACTGAAGCTTTCTTT | CASSRDWNTEAFF
- | TRBJ1-4 | TRBV6-1 | - | TGTGCCAGCAAGAGGGGGTATGATGAAAAACTGTTTTTT | CASKRGYDEKLFF
- | TRBJ1-2 | TRBV7-3 | - | TGTGCCAGCAGCTCACGGGACGCCCCAGGTGGCTACACCTTC | CASSSRDAPGGYTF
TRBD1 | TRBJ1-2 | TRBV18 | - | TGTGCCAGCTCACCCATTGACAGGGGCTATGGCTACACCTTC | CASSPIDRGYGYTF
- | TRBJ2-3 | TRBV11-2 | - | TGTGCCAGCAGCACCAACTACATGGCGCAGTATTTT | CASSTNYMAQYF
- | TRBJ1-4 | TRBV7-2 | - | TGTGCCAGCAGCTATGGTGGGCAGCCTAATGAAAAACTGTTTTTT | CASSYGGQPNEKLFF